A few counts support the clone carrying this TCR beta chain. Its antigen remains unknown. The data were obtained in a study of cytomegalovirus exposure and HLA in healthy donors. Study findings and constraints: An ancestry cluster, one associated with Asian ancestry, reportedly showed fewer N-insertions than the approximately 670-donor mean in a later analysis.

PCR involved 60 Vbeta and 13 Jbeta primers. Data came from immunoSEQ multiplex PCR; TCRdb stores just in-frame clones and leaves some out. The data contain approximately 150,000 clones, about 72% of them singletons. The TCR was taken from a man aged 60 to 69 in good health and CMV-seronegative. The sample consisted of PBMCs.

The CDR3 nucleotides read TGTGCCAGCAGCCGAGCGGGGGAGGGTGAGCAGTTCTTC. Translation gives CASSRAGEGEQFF. V and J are TRBV11-2 and TRBJ2-1; TRBD2 aligns across 8 bases. This CDR3 has 13 amino acids. Germline V gene data show CDR1 as SGHAT and CDR2 as FQNNGV. Losses at the gene ends were 5 bases for V and 9 bases for J; bases not matched to a gene: 6.